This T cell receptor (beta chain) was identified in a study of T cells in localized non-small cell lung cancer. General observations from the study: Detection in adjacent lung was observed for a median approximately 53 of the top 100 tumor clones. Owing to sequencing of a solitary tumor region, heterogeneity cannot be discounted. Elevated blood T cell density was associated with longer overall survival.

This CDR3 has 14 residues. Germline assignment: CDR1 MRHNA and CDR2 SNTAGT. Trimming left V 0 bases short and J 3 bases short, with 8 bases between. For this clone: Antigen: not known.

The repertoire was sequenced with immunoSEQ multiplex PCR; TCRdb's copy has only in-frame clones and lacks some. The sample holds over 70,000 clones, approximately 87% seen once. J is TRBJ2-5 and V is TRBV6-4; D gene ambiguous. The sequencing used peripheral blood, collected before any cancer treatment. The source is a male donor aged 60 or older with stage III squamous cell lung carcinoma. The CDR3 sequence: CASSDSDQEETQYF. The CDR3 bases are TGTGCCAGCAGTGACTCGGACCAGGAAGAGACCCAGTACTTC.